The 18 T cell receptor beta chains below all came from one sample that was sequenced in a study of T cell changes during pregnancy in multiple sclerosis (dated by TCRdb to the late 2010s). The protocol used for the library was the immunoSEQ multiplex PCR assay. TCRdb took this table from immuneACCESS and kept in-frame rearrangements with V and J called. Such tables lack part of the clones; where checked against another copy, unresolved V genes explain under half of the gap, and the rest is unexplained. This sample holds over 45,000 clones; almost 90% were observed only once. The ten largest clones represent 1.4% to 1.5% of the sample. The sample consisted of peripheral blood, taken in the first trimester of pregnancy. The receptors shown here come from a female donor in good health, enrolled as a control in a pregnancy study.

DNA of the CDR3: TGTGCCAGCTCACCTCTAGGACAGTCTGCCGAGCAGTACTTC. Its protein product is CASSPLGQSAEQYF. The V gene is TRBV18, the J gene TRBJ2-7; the D gene is possibly TRBD1 (6 bases). Trimming took off 3 bases at V and 6 bases at J, with 15 bases between the two ends. CDR1 KGHSH and CDR2 LQKENI come from the germline V gene. The CDR3 runs to 14 residues. Looking up the rest from reference TRBV18 and TRBJ2-7 gives the full variable domain: NAGVMQNPRHLVRRRGQEARLRCSPMKGHSHVYWYRQLPEEGLKFMVYLQKENIIDESGMPKERFSAEFPKEGPSILRIQQVVRGDSAAYFCASSPLGQSAEQYFGPGTRLTVT.

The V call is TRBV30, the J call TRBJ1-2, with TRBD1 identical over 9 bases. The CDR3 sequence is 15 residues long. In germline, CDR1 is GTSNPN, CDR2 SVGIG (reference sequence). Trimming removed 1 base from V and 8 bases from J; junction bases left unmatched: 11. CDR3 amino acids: CAWSGTGARSEGYTF. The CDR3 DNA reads TGTGCCTGGAGTGGGACAGGGGCGAGGTCGGAGGGCTACACCTTC.

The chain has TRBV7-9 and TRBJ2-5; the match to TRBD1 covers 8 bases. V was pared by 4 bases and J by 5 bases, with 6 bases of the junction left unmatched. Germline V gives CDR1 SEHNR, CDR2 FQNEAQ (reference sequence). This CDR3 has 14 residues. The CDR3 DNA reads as TGTGCCAGCAGCTCGTGGACAGGGCAGGAGACCCAGTACTTC. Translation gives CASSSWTGQETQYF.

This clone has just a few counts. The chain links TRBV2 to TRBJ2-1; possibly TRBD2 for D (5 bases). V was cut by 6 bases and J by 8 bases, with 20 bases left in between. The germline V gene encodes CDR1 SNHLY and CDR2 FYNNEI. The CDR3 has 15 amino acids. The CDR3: CASRPRTDPGDEQFF. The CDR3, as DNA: TGTGCCAGCAGGCCTAGGACTGATCCTGGGGATGAGCAGTTCTTC.

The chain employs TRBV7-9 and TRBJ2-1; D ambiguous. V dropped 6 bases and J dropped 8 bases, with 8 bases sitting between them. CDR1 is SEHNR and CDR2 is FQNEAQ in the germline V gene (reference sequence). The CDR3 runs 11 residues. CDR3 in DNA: TGTGCCAGCAGGGGCATGGATGAGCAGTTCTTC. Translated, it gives CASRGMDEQFF.

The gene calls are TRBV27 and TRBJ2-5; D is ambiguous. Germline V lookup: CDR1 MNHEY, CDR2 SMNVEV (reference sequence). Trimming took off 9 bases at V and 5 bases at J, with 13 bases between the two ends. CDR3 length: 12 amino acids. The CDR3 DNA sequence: TGTGCCAGGAGATTTAGTGGTGAGACCCAGTACTTC. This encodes CARRFSGETQYF.

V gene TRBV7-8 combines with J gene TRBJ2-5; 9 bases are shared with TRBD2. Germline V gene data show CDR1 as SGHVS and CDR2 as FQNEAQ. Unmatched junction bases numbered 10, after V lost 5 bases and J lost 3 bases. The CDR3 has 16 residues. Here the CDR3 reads CASSPRARGGKETQYF. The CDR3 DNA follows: TGTGCCAGCAGCCCCCGGGCGCGGGGGGGGAAAGAGACCCAGTACTTC.

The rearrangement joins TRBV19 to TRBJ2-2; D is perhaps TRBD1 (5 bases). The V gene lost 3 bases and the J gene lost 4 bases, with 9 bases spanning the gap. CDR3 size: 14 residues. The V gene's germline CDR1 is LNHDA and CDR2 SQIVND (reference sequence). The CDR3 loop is CASSILGVTGELFF. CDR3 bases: TGTGCCAGTAGTATCCTAGGGGTCACCGGGGAGCTGTTTTTT.

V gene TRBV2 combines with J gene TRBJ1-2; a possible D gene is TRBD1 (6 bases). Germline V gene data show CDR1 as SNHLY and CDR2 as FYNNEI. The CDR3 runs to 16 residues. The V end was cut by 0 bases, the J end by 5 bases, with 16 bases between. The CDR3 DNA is TGTGCCAGCAGTGAAGCGTTACAGGGTTTGCGTTATGGCTACACCTTC. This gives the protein CASSEALQGLRYGYTF.

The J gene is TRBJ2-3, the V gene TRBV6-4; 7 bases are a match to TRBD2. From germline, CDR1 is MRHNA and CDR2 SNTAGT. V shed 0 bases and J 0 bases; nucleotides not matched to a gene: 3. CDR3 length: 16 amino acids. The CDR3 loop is CASSDSISGSTDTQYF. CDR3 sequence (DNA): TGTGCCAGCAGTGACTCGATTAGCGGGAGCACAGATACGCAGTATTTT.

The CDR3 loop is CASSPTLGGGPGETQYF. Written as DNA, the CDR3 is TGTGCCAGCAGCCCAACTCTCGGGGGGGGGCCCGGAGAGACCCAGTACTTC. The chain carries TRBV28 and TRBJ2-5; 8 bases fit TRBD2. CDR1 is MDHEN, CDR2 SYDVKM, per germline. J gave up 4 bases and V 6 bases, and 16 bases lay outside the gene matches. The CDR3 is 17 amino acids. The whole variable domain, remainder taken from reference TRBV28 and TRBJ2-5, is DVKVTQSSRYLVKRTGEKVFLECVQDMDHENMFWYRQDPGLGLRLIYFSYDVKMKEKGDIPEGYSVSREKKERFSLILESASTNQTSMYLCASSPTLGGGPGETQYFGPGTRLLVL.

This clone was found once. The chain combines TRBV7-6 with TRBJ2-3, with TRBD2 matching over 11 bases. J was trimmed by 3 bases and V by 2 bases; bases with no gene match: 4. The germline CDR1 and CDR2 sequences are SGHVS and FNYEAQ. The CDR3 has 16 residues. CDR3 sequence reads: CASSLLASGGTDTQYF. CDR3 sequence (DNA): TGTGCCAGCAGCTTACTGGCTAGCGGGGGGACAGATACGCAGTATTTT.

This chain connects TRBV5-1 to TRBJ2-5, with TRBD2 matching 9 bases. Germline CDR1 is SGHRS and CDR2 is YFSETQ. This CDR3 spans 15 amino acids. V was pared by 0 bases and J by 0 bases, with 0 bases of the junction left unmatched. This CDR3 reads CASSLGLADQETQYF. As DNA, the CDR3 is TGCGCCAGCAGCTTGGGACTAGCGGACCAAGAGACCCAGTACTTC. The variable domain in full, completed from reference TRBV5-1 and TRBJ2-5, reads KAGVTQTPRYLIKTRGQQVTLSCSPISGHRSVSWYQQTPGQGLQFLFEYFSETQRNKGNFPGRFSGRQFSNSRSEMNVSTLELGDSALYLCASSLGLADQETQYFGPGTRLLVL.

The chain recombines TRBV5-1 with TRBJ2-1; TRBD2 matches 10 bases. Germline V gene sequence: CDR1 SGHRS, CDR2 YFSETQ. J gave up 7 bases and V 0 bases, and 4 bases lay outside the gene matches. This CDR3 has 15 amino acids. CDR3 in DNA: TGCGCCAGCAGCTTGGTGGGACTAGCGACGAATGAGCAGTTCTTC. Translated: CASSLVGLATNEQFF.

CDR3 DNA sequence: TGTGCCAGCAGCTTAAAGACTAGCGGGGGGGCCGGCACAGATACGCAGTATTTT. Residues: CASSLKTSGGAGTDTQYF. The genes are TRBV7-2 and TRBJ2-3, with 14 bases fitting TRBD2. The CDR3 length is 18 residues. Germline CDR1 is SGHTA and CDR2 is FQGNSA. Trimming took 2 bases from V and 1 from J; bases not matched to a gene: 5.

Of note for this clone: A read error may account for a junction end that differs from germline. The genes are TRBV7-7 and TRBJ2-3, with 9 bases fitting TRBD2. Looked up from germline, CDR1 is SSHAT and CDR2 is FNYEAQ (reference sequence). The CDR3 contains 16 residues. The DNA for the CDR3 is TGTGCTAGCAGCTTAAATGGCGGGGGGGGCACAGATACGCAGTATTTT. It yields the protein CASSLNGGGGTDTQYF.

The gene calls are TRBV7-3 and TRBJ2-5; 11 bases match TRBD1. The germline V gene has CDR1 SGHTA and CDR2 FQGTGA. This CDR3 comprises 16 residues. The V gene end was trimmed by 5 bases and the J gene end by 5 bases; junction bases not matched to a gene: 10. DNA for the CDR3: TGTGCCAGCAGCCTAGGGACAGGGGGTGGTATCGAGACCCAGTACTTC. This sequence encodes CASSLGTGGGIETQYF.

The CDR3 nucleotides read TGCGCCAGCAGCCAGCTAGCGGGAGGTAGGGCAGATACGCAGTATTTT. This sequence encodes CASSQLAGGRADTQYF. The chain links TRBV5-1 to TRBJ2-3, with 11 bases that match TRBD2. Trimming took 4 bases from V and 4 from J; bases not matched to a gene: 8. The CDR3 totals 16 residues. Germline V gene sequence: CDR1 SGHRS, CDR2 YFSETQ.